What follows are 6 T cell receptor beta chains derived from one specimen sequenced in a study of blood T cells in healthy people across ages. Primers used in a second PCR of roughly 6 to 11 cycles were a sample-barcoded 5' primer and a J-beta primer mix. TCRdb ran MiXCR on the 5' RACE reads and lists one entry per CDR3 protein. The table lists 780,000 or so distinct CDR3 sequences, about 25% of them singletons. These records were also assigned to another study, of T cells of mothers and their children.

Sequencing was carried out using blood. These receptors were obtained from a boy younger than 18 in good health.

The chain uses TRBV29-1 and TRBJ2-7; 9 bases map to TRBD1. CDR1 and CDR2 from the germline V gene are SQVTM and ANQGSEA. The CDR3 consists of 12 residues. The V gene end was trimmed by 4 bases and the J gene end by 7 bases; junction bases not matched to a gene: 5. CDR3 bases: TGCAGCGTTGGGGACAGGGCAAGGGAGCAGTACTTC. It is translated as CSVGDRAREQYF.

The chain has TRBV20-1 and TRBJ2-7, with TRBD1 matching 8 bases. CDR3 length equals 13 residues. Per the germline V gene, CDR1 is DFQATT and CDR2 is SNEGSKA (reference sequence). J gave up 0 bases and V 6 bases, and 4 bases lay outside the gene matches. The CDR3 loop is CSAGDRYSYEQYF. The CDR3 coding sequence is TGCAGTGCAGGGGACAGGTACTCCTACGAGCAGTACTTC.

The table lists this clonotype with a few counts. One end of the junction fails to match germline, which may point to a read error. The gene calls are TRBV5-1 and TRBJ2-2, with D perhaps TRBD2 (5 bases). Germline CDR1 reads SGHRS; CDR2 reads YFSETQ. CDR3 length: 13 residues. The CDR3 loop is CASSLGGTGELVF. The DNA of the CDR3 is TGCGCCAGCAGCTTGGGCGGCACCGGGGAGCTGGTTTTT.

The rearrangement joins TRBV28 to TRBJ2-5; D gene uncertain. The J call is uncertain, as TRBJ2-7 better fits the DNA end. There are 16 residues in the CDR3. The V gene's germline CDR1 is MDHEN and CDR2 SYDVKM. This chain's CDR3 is CASSFAPMRSSYEQYF. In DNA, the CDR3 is TGTGCCAGCAGTTTTGCACCAATGAGGAGCTCCTACGAGCAGTACTTC.

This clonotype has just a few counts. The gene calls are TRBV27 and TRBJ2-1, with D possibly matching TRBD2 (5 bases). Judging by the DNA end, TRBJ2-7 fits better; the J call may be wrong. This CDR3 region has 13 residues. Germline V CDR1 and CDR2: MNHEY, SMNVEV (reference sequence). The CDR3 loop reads CASSFGRYYEQYF. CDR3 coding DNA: TGTGCCAGCAGTTTTGGGAGATACTACGAGCAGTACTTC.

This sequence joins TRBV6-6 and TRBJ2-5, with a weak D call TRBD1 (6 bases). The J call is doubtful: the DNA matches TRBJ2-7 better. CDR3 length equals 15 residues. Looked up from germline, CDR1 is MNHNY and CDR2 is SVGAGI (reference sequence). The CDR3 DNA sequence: TGTGCCAGCAGTTACTCCTACAGGGACCCCTACGAGCAGTACTTC. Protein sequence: CASSYSYRDPYEQYF.